Listed below are T cell receptor beta chains from one sample, sequenced in a study of T cell responses to AZD1222 COVID-19 vaccine. Generated by immunoSEQ multiplex PCR, the TCRdb table keeps only in-frame clones and is missing some. Found here are about 180,000 clones, around 90% of them singletons; the top ten hold roughly 4%. The sequencing used peripheral blood, collected 28 days after the second dose of the MenACWY control vaccine. These receptors came from an adult who received the MenACWY meningococcal vaccine as a control. CDR3s leave out the opening cysteine and the closing phenylalanine or tryptophan. Fields, in order: J gene, clone size, V gene, CDR3 protein. Rows may omit the clone size; those that give it use once, few, many or a size class.

TRBJ1-2 | - | TRBV6-5 | ASTAGDGYT
TRBJ2-7 | - | TRBV6-5 | ASRRETLLSYEQY
TRBJ1-1 | - | TRBV23-1 | ASSHQWDRKNTEAF
TRBJ1-1 | - | TRBV6-2/TRBV6-3 | ASSYVDRLLRSTEAF
TRBJ1-2 | few | TRBV5-6 | ASSPLTRAGYT
TRBJ2-1 | many | TRBV13 | ASSLDSGYNEQF
TRBJ1-4 | - | TRBV19 | ASIDRGMTNEKLF
TRBJ1-6 | - | TRBV19 | ASSRDREVSPLH
TRBJ1-2 | - | TRBV7-2 | ASSANRGKNYGYT
TRBJ2-3 | - | TRBV5-5 | ASSWGQQTDTQY
TRBJ2-7 | - | TRBV5-4 | ASSLSSGTYEQY
TRBJ2-1 | - | TRBV11-2 | ASSSPMGGYEQF
TRBJ2-7 | - | TRBV5-1 | ASRYLAGGPGEQY
TRBJ2-7 | few | TRBV28 | ASSFRSSTGIYEQY
TRBJ2-2 | - | TRBV3-1/TRBV3-2 | ASSLGPWERQKPRNTGELF
TRBJ2-7 | - | TRBV10-1 | ASSQTGIEQY
TRBJ2-7 | - | TRBV27 | ASRPLTRGHNEQY
TRBJ1-5 | - | TRBV18 | ASSHGTGDHQPQH
TRBJ1-5 | - | TRBV28 | ASMSTDAAFGH
TRBJ1-4 | - | TRBV28 | ASSLNFREKLF
TRBJ1-5 | - | TRBV6-2/TRBV6-3 | ASSGTGGNQPQH
TRBJ2-2 | few | TRBV10-2 | ATGLARNGELF
TRBJ2-2 | - | TRBV11-3 | ASSLRSGAGELF
TRBJ2-1 | - | TRBV12-5 | ASTASFPNEQF
TRBJ2-5 | - | TRBV7-2 | ASSLALAGSQETQY
TRBJ1-4 | - | TRBV5-1 | ASSLPEPNEKLF
TRBJ1-3 | - | TRBV7-2 | ASSLVGGVGNTIY
TRBJ2-2 | - | TRBV18 | ASSPAAGELF
TRBJ1-4 | once | TRBV25-1 | ASSEYTVGEKLF
TRBJ1-6 | few | TRBV30 | ASQRGTDNSPLH
TRBJ2-1 | - | TRBV18 | ASSPRAGGYNEQF
TRBJ1-3 | - | TRBV28 | ASSLIPGSGNTIY
TRBJ2-7 | - | TRBV7-2 | ASSHTGNSYEQY
TRBJ1-3 | - | TRBV28 | ASRIQGSGNTIY
TRBJ1-1 | few | TRBV27 | ASTPPGGKNTEAF
TRBJ2-1 | once | TRBV4-2 | ASSQVHLAGGNNEQF
TRBJ2-3 | - | TRBV9 | ASSGQGASGTSTDTQY
TRBJ2-7 | - | TRBV7-2 | ASSPSGRRYEQY
TRBJ2-3 | - | TRBV6-2/TRBV6-3 | ASSSGLYSDTQY
TRBJ2-7 | - | TRBV28 | ASTRGGSTYEQY
TRBJ1-1 | - | TRBV4-3 | ASSQLLDLNTEAF
TRBJ2-5 | - | TRBV27 | ASSSPWGGPRTQY
TRBJ1-3 | - | TRBV19 | ASNDRVNTIY